The source of this T cell receptor (beta chain) is a study of blood T cells in healthy people across ages. Details on this clonotype: Its antigen is currently unknown.

Per-sample yields of isolated PBMCs were at least 6.5 million. A sample-barcoded 5' primer and a J-beta primer mix were used in a second PCR of about 7 to 12 cycles. TCRdb reprocessed the 5' RACE reads via MiXCR and lists one record per CDR3 protein. Among hundreds of thousands of distinct CDR3 sequences, roughly three fifths were seen once, and the ten largest hold 20% to 30%. Study-wide points: Long-lived donors carried more naive CD4+ cells and greater diversity than aged donors.

The sequenced sample consisted of blood. This clonotype originated in a man aged 40-55 years in good health.

CDR3 amino acids: CASRLARLSTDTQYF. CDR3 bases: TGTGCCAGCAGGCTAGCCCGCCTTAGCACAGATACGCAGTATTTT. V gene TRBV12-3 or TRBV12-4 combines with J gene TRBJ2-3; a possible D gene is TRBD2 (5 bases). The CDR3 contains 15 residues. Trimming took off 6 bases at V and 0 bases at J, with 13 bases between the two ends.